The 13 T cell receptor beta chains reported below all come from one sample, sequenced in a study of blood T cell repertoires in COVID-19. Method: immunoSEQ multiplex PCR; TCRdb's copy keeps in-frame clones and lacks some. The sample has a few hundred thousand clones, more than 75% seen once. Sequenced input: peripheral blood. Receptor source: a human donor in a cohort sampled during active COVID-19.

CDR3 in amino acids: CASTPLIGGAPREQFF. CDR3 coding DNA: TGCGCCAGCACCCCTCTTATAGGGGGGGCCCCACGTGAGCAGTTCTTC. The J gene is TRBJ2-1, the V gene TRBV5-1, with D possibly TRBD2 on 7 matching bases. The CDR3 sequence is 16 residues long. Per germline, CDR1 SGHRS and CDR2 YFSETQ. With 6 bases removed from V and 9 bases from J, the gap between germline ends came to 25 bases.

The genes are TRBV6-2 or TRBV6-3 and TRBJ1-1; D is uncertain. This CDR3 spans 14 amino acids. V was shortened by 0 bases and J by 5 bases, with 10 bases between the two germline ends. CDR1 is MNHEY and CDR2 is SVGEGT in the germline V gene. The CDR3 sequence is CASSYSIRRTEAFF. CDR3 DNA: TGTGCCAGCAGTTACTCGATTAGGAGGACTGAAGCTTTCTTT.

V gene TRBV2 combines with J gene TRBJ1-2; D is uncertain. V dropped 5 bases and J dropped 4 bases, with 14 bases sitting between them. This CDR3 is 14 amino acids long. Germline V gene data show CDR1 as SNHLY and CDR2 as FYNNEI. The CDR3: CASSLQTPGYGYTF. As DNA, the CDR3 is TGTGCCAGCAGTCTCCAGACACCCGGCTATGGCTACACCTTC.

This rearrangement joins TRBV6-6 to TRBJ1-2; the D is unclear. The V end lost 7 bases, the J end lost 7 bases, and 16 bases lay between the germline ends. The CDR3 spans 13 residues. CDR1 and CDR2 from the germline V gene are MNHNY and SVGAGI (reference sequence). CDR3 nucleotide sequence: TGTGCCAGCACCTTCGACTCCCTCGGTGGCTACACCTTC. This translates into CASTFDSLGGYTF.

This sequence joins TRBV28 and TRBJ2-1; 8 bases align to TRBD2. The CDR3 length is 12 residues. With V trimmed by 5 bases and J by 10 bases, 4 bases remained unmatched. Germline V gene data show CDR1 as MDHEN and CDR2 as SYDVKM. CDR3 amino acids: CASSPWTSEQFF. CDR3 sequence (DNA): TGTGCCAGCAGTCCCTGGACTAGCGAGCAGTTCTTC.

This clone was seen a few times. This sequence joins TRBV7-2 and TRBJ1-3; 10 positions match TRBD1. The CDR3 spans 15 residues. The junction had 3 bases not matched to a gene; V was cut back by 5 bases and J by 2 bases. The germline gives CDR1 SGHTA, CDR2 FQGNSA. The CDR3 reads CASSRDRGTGNTIYF. CDR3 bases: TGTGCCAGCAGCCGGGACAGGGGCACTGGAAACACCATATATTTT.

This clone was seen only once. The chain couples TRBV28 to TRBJ2-5; weak D call: TRBD1 (5 bases). CDR1 and CDR2 (germline): MDHEN, SYDVKM. V lost 4 bases to trimming and J lost 1 base, with 10 bases between them. The CDR3 is 14 residues long. The CDR3 here is CASSSGRFQETQYF. CDR3 DNA: TGTGCCAGCAGTTCAGGGCGGTTCCAAGAGACCCAGTACTTC.

This chain links TRBV27 with TRBJ1-1; weak D call: TRBD1 (6 bases). Germline CDR1 and CDR2: MNHEY and SMNVEV (reference sequence). The CDR3 extends over 16 amino acids. V was cut by 4 bases and J by 8 bases, with 23 bases left in between. As DNA, the CDR3 is TGTGCCAGCAGTTCAGGGGTGGGTATTTTGGGTGGAGAAGCTTTCTTT. It translates to CASSSGVGILGGEAFF.

The CDR3 loop reads CASSQLNRGDTEAFF. The CDR3 DNA reads as TGTGCCAGCAGTCAGCTGAACAGGGGAGACACTGAAGCTTTCTTT. V is TRBV5-4 and J is TRBJ1-1, with TRBD1 matching 7 bases. The germline gives CDR1 SGHNT, CDR2 YYREEE (reference sequence). This CDR3 contains 15 residues. Trimming cost V 5 bases and J 3 bases; bases outside gene matches: 10.

The CDR3 nucleotides are TGTGCCAGCAGCCGACTTCCAAGCGGGTACCGCTACGAGCAGTACTTC. Its protein is CASSRLPSGYRYEQYF. The chain combines TRBV3-1 (or the pseudogene TRBV3-2) with TRBJ2-7; the D gene is possibly TRBD2 (6 bases). Trimming stripped 4 bases from V and 3 bases from J, with 19 bases between. The CDR3 has 16 amino acids. Germline loops: CDR1 LGHDT, CDR2 YNNKEL (reference sequence).

This clone was counted once. This rearrangement joins TRBV30 to TRBJ2-5; 8 bases are a match to TRBD2. V lost 7 bases and J lost 2; bases outside the gene matches: 12. CDR3 length: 15 residues. Germline CDR1 and CDR2: GTSNPN and SVGIG (reference sequence). The CDR3 DNA is TGTGCCTTAGCCCCGGGACTAGGTCAACAAGAGACCCAGTACTTC. It specifies CALAPGLGQQETQYF.

CDR3 in amino acids: CAGDRVSGNTIYF. CDR3 nucleotide sequence: TGTGCCGGAGACAGGGTCTCTGGAAACACCATATATTTT. The chain uses TRBV30 and TRBJ1-3; 7 positions agree with TRBD1. The germline CDR1 and CDR2 sequences are GTSNPN and SVGIG (reference sequence). CDR3 length: 13 amino acids. V was pared by 8 bases and J by 0 bases, with 4 bases of the junction left unmatched.

V gene TRBV19 combines with J gene TRBJ1-5; a weak D match, TRBD1 (6 bases). CDR1 is LNHDA, CDR2 SQIVND, per germline (reference sequence). Trimming removed 5 bases at V and 5 bases at J, with 16 bases between. This CDR3 region has 15 residues. The DNA of the CDR3 is TGTGCCAGTAGTGGGCCGGGACAAGGCTATCAGCCCCAGCATTTT. This codes for CASSGPGQGYQPQHF. The full variable domain, rest sourced from reference TRBV19 and TRBJ1-5, is DGGITQSPKYLFRKEGQNVTLSCEQNLNHDAMYWYRQDPGQGLRLIYYSQIVNDFQKGDIAEGYSVSREKKESFPLTVTSAQKNPTAFYLCASSGPGQGYQPQHFGDGTRLSIL.